This TCR beta chain is from a study of human T cells and chemical hapten exposure. Across the whole study: In the approximately 24-week study, patients were dosed weekly with diphenylcyclopropenone on the scalp throughout.

The time point is: patch test 1, 2 weeks after DPC sensitization. Treatment of the sample: therapeutic diphenylcyclopropenone sensitization with weekly scalp DPC. Whole blood, unfractionated, served as the material for total RNA extraction. Individual cDNA molecules each carried unique molecular identifiers attached by the library. TCRdb re-called the RACE reads with MiXCR, one entry per CDR3 protein. The table lists about 83,000 distinct CDR3 sequences, around 7% of them singletons, with roughly 1.6% in the top ten. V was clipped by 6 bases and J by 10 bases; unmatched bases: 5. This CDR3 is 12 amino acids long. Whole-study results and caveats: Sensitizing with DPC caused no change in TCRs above 1 in 1000 frequency.

This clonotype was recorded many times. Its specificity is unknown. The sequence came from a woman younger than 45 with alopecia areata. Some clones in this sample may be carry-over from other donors' samples. The sequenced sample was whole blood, obtained in connection with sensitization to the hapten diphenylcyclopropenone (DPC). V gene TRBV12-3 or TRBV12-4 combines with J gene TRBJ2-1; 8 bases agree with TRBD2. This CDR3 reads CASSRGGMEQFF. The CDR3 coding sequence is TGTGCCAGCAGCCGGGGGGGAATGGAGCAGTTCTTC.